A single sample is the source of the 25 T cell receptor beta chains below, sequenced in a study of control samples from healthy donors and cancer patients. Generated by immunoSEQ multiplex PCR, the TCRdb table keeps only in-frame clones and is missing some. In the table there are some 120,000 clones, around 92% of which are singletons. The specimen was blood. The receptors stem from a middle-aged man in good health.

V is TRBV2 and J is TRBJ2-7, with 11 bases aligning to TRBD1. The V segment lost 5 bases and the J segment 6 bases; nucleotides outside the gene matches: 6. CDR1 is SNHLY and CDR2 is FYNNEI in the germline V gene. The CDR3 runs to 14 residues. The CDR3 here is CASSSDRGLREQYF. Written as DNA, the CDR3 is TGTGCCAGCAGTTCGGACAGGGGGCTTCGCGAGCAGTACTTC.

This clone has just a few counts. CDR3 nucleotide sequence: TGCGCCAGCAGCCCCTCACTAGCGGGGGTCGCCTACGAGCAGTACTTC. Translation gives CASSPSLAGVAYEQYF. This chain links TRBV4-1 with TRBJ2-7; TRBD2 matches at 11 bases. V shed 4 bases, J shed 2 bases, and the junction held 7 bases outside the gene matches. The CDR3 is made up of 16 amino acids. Per germline, CDR1 MGHRA and CDR2 YSYEKL.

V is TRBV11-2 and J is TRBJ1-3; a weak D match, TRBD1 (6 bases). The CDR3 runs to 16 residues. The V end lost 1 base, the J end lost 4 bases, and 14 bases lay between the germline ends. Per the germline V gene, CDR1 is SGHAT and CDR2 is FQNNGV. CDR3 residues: CASSLGMTGPGNTIYF. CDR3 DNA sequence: TGTGCCAGCAGCTTAGGGATGACAGGTCCGGGAAACACCATATATTTT. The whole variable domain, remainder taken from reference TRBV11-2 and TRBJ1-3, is EAGVAQSPRYKIIEKRQSVAFWCNPISGHATLYWYQQILGQGPKLLIQFQNNGVVDDSQLPKDRFSAERLKGVDSTLKIQPAKLEDSAVYLCASSLGMTGPGNTIYFGEGSWLTVV.

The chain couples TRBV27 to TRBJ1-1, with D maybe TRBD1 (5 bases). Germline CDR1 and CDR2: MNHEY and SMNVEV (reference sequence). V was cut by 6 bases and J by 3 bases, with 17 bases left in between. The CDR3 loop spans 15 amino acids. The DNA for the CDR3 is TGTGCCAGCAGAACCCGGCAGGGCGCGGACACTGAAGCTTTCTTT. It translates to CASRTRQGADTEAFF.

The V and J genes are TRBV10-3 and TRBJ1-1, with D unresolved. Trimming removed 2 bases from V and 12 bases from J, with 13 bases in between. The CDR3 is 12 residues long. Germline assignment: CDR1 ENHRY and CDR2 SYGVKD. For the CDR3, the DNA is TGTGCCATCAGTGAGCACGCCTCCACTTCTTTCTTT. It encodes CAISEHASTSFF.

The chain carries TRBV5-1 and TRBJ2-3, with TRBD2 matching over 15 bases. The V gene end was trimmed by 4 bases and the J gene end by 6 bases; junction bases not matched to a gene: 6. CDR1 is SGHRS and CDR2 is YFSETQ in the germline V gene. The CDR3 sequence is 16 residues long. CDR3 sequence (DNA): TGCGCCAGCAGCGGTGGACTAGCGGGGGGGTCGGATACGCAGTATTTT. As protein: CASSGGLAGGSDTQYF. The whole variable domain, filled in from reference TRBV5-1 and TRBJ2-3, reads KAGVTQTPRYLIKTRGQQVTLSCSPISGHRSVSWYQQTPGQGLQFLFEYFSETQRNKGNFPGRFSGRQFSNSRSEMNVSTLELGDSALYLCASSGGLAGGSDTQYFGPGTRLTVL.

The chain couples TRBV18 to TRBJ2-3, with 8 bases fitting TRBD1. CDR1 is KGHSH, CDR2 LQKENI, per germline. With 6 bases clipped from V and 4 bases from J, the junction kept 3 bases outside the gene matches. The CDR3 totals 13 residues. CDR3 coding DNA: TGTGCCAGCTCGTCACAGGGGGCAGATACGCAGTATTTT. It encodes CASSSQGADTQYF.

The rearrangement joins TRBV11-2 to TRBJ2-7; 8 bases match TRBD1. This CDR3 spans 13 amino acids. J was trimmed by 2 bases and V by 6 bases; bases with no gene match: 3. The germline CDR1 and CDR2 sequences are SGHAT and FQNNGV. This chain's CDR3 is CASRRTGTYEQYF. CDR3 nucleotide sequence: TGTGCCAGCAGGAGGACAGGGACCTACGAGCAGTACTTC. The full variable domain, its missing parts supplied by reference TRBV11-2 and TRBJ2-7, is EAGVAQSPRYKIIEKRQSVAFWCNPISGHATLYWYQQILGQGPKLLIQFQNNGVVDDSQLPKDRFSAERLKGVDSTLKIQPAKLEDSAVYLCASRRTGTYEQYFGPGTRLTVT.

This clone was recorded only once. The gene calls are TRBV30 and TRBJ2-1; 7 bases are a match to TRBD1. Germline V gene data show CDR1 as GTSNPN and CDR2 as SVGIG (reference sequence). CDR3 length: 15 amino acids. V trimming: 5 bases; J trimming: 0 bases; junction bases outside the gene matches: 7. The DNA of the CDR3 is TGTGCCTGGGCCAAACAGGGGAGCTCCTACAATGAGCAGTTCTTC. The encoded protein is CAWAKQGSSYNEQFF.

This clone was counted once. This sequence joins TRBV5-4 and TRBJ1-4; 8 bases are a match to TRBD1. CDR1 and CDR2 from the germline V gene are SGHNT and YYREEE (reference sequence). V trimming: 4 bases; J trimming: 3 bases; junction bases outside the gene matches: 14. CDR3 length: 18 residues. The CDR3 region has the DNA TGTGCCAGCAGCCCCCACCGGGACAGGATGGGTTCTAATGAAAAACTGTTTTTT. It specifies CASSPHRDRMGSNEKLFF.

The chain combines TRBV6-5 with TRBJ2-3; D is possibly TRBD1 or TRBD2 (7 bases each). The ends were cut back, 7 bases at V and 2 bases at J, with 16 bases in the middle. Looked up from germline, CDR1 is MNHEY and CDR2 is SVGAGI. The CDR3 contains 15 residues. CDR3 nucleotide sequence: TGTGCCAGCACCGGGACAGCGGGATCCACAGATACGCAGTATTTT. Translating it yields CASTGTAGSTDTQYF.

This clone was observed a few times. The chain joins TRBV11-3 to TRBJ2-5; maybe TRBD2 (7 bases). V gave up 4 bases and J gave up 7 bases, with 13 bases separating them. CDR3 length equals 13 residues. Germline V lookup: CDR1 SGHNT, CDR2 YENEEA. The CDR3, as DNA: TGTGCCAGCAGCTCGGGACGGGGGGCGACCCAGTACTTC. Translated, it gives CASSSGRGATQYF.

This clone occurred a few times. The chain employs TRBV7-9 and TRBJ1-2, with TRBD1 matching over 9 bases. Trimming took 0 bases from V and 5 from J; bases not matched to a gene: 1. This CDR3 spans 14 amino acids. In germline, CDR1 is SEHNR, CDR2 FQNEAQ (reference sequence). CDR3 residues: CASSLATGGYGYTF. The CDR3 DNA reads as TGTGCCAGCAGCTTAGCGACAGGGGGGTATGGCTACACCTTC.

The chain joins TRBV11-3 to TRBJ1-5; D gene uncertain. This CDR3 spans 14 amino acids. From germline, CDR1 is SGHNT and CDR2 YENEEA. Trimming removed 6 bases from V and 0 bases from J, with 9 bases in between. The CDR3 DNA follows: TGTGCCAGCAGGGCGATGTATAGCAATCAGCCCCAGCATTTT. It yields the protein CASRAMYSNQPQHF. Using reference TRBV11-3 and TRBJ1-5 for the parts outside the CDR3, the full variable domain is EAGVVQSPRYKIIEKKQPVAFWCNPISGHNTLYWYLQNLGQGPELLIRYENEEAVDDSQLPKDRFSAERLKGVDSTLKIQPAELGDSAVYLCASRAMYSNQPQHFGDGTRLSIL.

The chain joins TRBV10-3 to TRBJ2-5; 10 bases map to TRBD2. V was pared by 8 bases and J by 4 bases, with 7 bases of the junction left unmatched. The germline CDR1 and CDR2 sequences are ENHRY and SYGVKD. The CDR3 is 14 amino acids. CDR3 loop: CAIQREGAGETQYF. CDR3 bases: TGTGCCATCCAGCGGGAGGGGGCCGGAGAGACCCAGTACTTC.

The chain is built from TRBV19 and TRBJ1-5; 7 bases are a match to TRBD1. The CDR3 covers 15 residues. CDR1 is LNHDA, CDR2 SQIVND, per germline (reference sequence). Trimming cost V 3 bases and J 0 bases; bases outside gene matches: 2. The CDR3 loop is CASSIGTVSNQPQHF. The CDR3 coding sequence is TGTGCCAGTAGTATCGGGACAGTTAGCAATCAGCCCCAGCATTTT.

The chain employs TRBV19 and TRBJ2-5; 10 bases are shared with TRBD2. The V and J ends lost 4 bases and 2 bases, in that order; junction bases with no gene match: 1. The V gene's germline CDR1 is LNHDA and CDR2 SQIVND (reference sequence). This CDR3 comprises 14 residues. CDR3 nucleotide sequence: TGTGCCAGTAGTACGACTAGCGGGCAAGAGACCCAGTACTTC. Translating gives CASSTTSGQETQYF.

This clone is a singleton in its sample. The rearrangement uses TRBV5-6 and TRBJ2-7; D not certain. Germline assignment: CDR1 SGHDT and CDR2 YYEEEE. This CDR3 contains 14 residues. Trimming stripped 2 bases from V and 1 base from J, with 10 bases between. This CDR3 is CASSFDRVSYEQYF. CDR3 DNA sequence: TGTGCCAGCAGCTTCGACCGTGTTTCCTACGAGCAGTACTTC.

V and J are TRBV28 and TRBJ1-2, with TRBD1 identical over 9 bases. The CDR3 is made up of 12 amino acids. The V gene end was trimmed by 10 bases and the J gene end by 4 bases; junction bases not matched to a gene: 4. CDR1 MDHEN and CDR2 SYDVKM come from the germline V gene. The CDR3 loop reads CATQDRGYGYTF. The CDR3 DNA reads TGTGCCACCCAGGACAGGGGCTATGGCTACACCTTC.

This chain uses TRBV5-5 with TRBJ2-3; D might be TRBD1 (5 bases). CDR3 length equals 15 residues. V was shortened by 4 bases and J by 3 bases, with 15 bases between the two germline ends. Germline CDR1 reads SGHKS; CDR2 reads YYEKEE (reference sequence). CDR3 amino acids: CASSQANRGTDTQYF. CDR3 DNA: TGTGCCAGCAGCCAAGCTAATAGGGGTACAGATACGCAGTATTTT.

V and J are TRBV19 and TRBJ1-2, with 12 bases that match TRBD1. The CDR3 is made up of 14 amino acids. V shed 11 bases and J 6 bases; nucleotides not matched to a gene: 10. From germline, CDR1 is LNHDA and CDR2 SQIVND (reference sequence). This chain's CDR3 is CAVRPGQGANGYTF. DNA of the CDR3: TGTGCCGTTCGACCGGGACAGGGGGCAAATGGCTACACCTTC.

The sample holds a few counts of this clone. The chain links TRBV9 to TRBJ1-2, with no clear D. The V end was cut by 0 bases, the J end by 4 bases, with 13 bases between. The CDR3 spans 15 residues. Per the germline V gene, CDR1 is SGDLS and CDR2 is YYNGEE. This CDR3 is CASSVGGGFVYGYTF. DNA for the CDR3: TGTGCCAGCAGCGTAGGAGGAGGGTTTGTCTATGGCTACACCTTC.

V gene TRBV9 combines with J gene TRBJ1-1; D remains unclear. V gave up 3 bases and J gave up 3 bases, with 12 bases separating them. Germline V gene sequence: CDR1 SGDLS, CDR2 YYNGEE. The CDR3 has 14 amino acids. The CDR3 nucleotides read TGTGCCAGCAGCGACCCGGCGGTAGACACTGAAGCTTTCTTT. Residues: CASSDPAVDTEAFF.

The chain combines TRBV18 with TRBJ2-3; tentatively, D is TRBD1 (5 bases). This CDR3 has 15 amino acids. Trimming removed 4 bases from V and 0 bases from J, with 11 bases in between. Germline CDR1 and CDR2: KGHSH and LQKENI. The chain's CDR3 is CASSLRTTSTDTQYF. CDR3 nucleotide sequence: TGTGCCAGCTCACTGCGGACAACTAGCACAGATACGCAGTATTTT.

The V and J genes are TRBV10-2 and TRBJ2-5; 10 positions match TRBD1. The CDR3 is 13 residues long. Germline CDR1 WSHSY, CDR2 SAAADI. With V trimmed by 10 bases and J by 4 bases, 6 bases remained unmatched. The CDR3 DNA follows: TGCGCCACCGGAGACAGGGGGCGAGAGACCCAGTACTTC. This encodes CATGDRGRETQYF.